One sample yielded the 27 T cell receptor beta chains listed below, sequenced in a study of blood T cells in healthy people across ages. A second about 7 to 11 cycle PCR used barcoded and J-beta primers. TCRdb redid the calling of the 5' RACE reads with MiXCR, one entry per CDR3 protein. This sample has a few hundred thousand distinct CDR3 sequences, with roughly 26% found just once. What was sequenced was blood. These receptors all stem from a woman aged 70-85 years in good health.

V gene TRBV5-1 combines with J gene TRBJ1-4; 7 bases fit TRBD1. The V segment lost 1 base and the J segment 3 bases; nucleotides outside the gene matches: 6. This CDR3 has 16 amino acids. From germline, CDR1 is SGHRS and CDR2 YFSETQ. The CDR3 DNA sequence: TGCGCCAGCAGCTTGACCCCAGGGACAGCTAATGAAAAACTGTTTTTT. Residues: CASSLTPGTANEKLFF.

The chain recombines TRBV11-2 with TRBJ2-2; D gene uncertain. Germline-derived CDR1 and CDR2 are SGHAT and FQNNGV. This CDR3 spans 17 amino acids. Between the trimmed V and J ends, which lost 2 bases and 2 bases, there was a span of 15 bases. In DNA form, the CDR3 reads TGTGCCAGCAGCTTACAGCGTCGGAGAGGAAACACCGGGGAGCTGTTTTTT. The encoded protein is CASSLQRRRGNTGELFF. The whole variable domain, filled in from reference TRBV11-2 and TRBJ2-2, reads EAGVAQSPRYKIIEKRQSVAFWCNPISGHATLYWYQQILGQGPKLLIQFQNNGVVDDSQLPKDRFSAERLKGVDSTLKIQPAKLEDSAVYLCASSLQRRRGNTGELFFGEGSRLTVL.

There are a few counts of this clonotype. The chain has TRBV5-1 and TRBJ1-2; D is undetermined. Germline loops: CDR1 SGHRS, CDR2 YFSETQ. The CDR3 runs to 12 residues. Trimming pared 0 bases from V and 7 bases from J, leaving 7 bases between. Written as DNA, the CDR3 is TGCGCCAGCAGCTTGGTACCAGGTGGCTACACCTTC. Its protein is CASSLVPGGYTF.

The chain employs TRBV7-9 and TRBJ1-5; D may be TRBD1 (6 bases). The CDR3 has 15 amino acids. The V end was cut by 3 bases, the J end by 1 base, with 10 bases between. CDR1 is SEHNR and CDR2 is FQNEAQ in the germline V gene (reference sequence). The CDR3 DNA reads as TGTGCCAGCAGCTTTGAAGGGGGGAGCAATCAGCCCCAGCATTTT. Translation: CASSFEGGSNQPQHF.

This clonotype was detected many times. The rearrangement joins TRBV6-5 to TRBJ1-1; D is ambiguous. Germline V gives CDR1 MNHEY, CDR2 SVGAGI. The CDR3 is made up of 15 amino acids. V was trimmed by 2 bases and J by 1 base, leaving 11 bases between them. In nucleotides, the CDR3 is TGTGCCAGCAGTTACGAGGAGTTGGGGAACACTGAAGCTTTCTTT. Its protein is CASSYEELGNTEAFF.

This clonotype was counted at least ten times. The chain joins TRBV5-1 to TRBJ2-1; D uncertain. The germline V and J ends were trimmed by 0 bases and 9 bases, with 4 bases remaining between them. The V gene's germline CDR1 is SGHRS and CDR2 YFSETQ. The length of the CDR3 is 11 residues. The CDR3 is CASSLEIEQFF. The CDR3 nucleotides read TGCGCCAGCAGCTTGGAAATTGAGCAGTTCTTC.

The V gene is TRBV5-6, the J gene TRBJ2-5, with no clear D. The J call may be faulty, since TRBJ2-1 better matches the DNA end. Germline V gene data show CDR1 as SGHDT and CDR2 as YYEEEE. This CDR3 has 12 amino acids. CDR3 DNA: TGTGCCAGCAGCTACACGCCAGATGAGCAGTTCTTC. The encoded protein is CASSYTPDEQFF.

The chain employs TRBV20-1 and TRBJ2-1; tentatively, D is TRBD1 (5 bases). The CDR3 runs to 11 residues. Germline CDR1 reads DFQATT; CDR2 reads SNEGSKA (reference sequence). V dropped 8 bases and J dropped 10 bases, with 15 bases sitting between them. The CDR3 DNA is TGCAGTTCGATGGGGCGACGCGAGCAGTTCTTC. It yields the protein CSSMGRREQFF.

This clonotype was seen a few times. The gene calls are TRBV12-3 or TRBV12-4 and TRBJ2-4, with a tentative D call TRBD1 (6 bases). The CDR3 loop spans 15 amino acids. The V and J ends lost 4 bases and 1 base respectively, with 11 bases between them. CDR3 bases: TGTGCCAGCAGTTACCTGCAGGGGGCCAAAAACATTCAGTACTTC. This gives the protein CASSYLQGAKNIQYF.

The genes are TRBV15 and TRBJ1-2; D not certain. The CDR3 is made up of 13 amino acids. Trimming cost V 4 bases and J 7 bases, with 13 bases left between them. Germline assignment: CDR1 LNHNV and CDR2 YYDKDF (reference sequence). The CDR3 coding sequence is TGTGCCACCAGCATGGATAGTAGCTCTGGCTACACCTTC. Amino acids: CATSMDSSSGYTF.

This clonotype appeared a few times. The rearrangement joins TRBV5-1 to TRBJ2-5, with 9 bases that match TRBD2. J lost 5 bases, V lost 0 bases, and 5 bases had no gene match. CDR1 SGHRS and CDR2 YFSETQ come from the germline V gene. The CDR3 contains 15 residues. CDR3 in amino acids: CASSLVGAGGETQYF. For the CDR3, the DNA is TGCGCCAGCAGCTTGGTTGGAGCGGGAGGCGAGACCCAGTACTTC. The complete variable domain, with remaining parts taken from reference TRBV5-1 and TRBJ2-5, reads KAGVTQTPRYLIKTRGQQVTLSCSPISGHRSVSWYQQTPGQGLQFLFEYFSETQRNKGNFPGRFSGRQFSNSRSEMNVSTLELGDSALYLCASSLVGAGGETQYFGPGTRLLVL.

In this sample, this clonotype turned up a few times. CDR3 sequence reads: CASSPTPVGNTIYF. The CDR3 DNA reads TGTGCCAGCAGCCCCACGCCGGTCGGAAACACCATATATTTT. V gene TRBV9 combines with J gene TRBJ1-3; D is undetermined. The V end was cut by 4 bases, the J end by 4 bases, with 12 bases between. Germline values: CDR1 SGDLS, CDR2 YYNGEE. This CDR3 has 14 amino acids. The whole variable domain, remainder taken from reference TRBV9 and TRBJ1-3, is DSGVTQTPKHLITATGQRVTLRCSPRSGDLSVYWYQQSLDQGLQFLIQYYNGEERAKGNILERFSAQQFPDLHSELNLSSLELGDSALYFCASSPTPVGNTIYFGEGSWLTVV.

This clonotype occurred a few times. The chain combines TRBV6-1 with TRBJ1-2, with 8 bases matching TRBD1. CDR1 is MNHNS, CDR2 SASEGT, per germline. This CDR3 comprises 16 residues. V lost 6 bases to trimming and J lost 4 bases; unmatched junction nucleotides: 13. CDR3 in amino acids: CASRSPLTGEAYGYTF. CDR3 nucleotide sequence: TGTGCCAGCAGAAGCCCTTTGACAGGGGAGGCCTATGGCTACACCTTC.

This clonotype was seen only a few times. V usage is TRBV12-3 or TRBV12-4 and J usage is TRBJ2-5, with 7 bases matching TRBD1. The ends lost 4 bases at V and 4 bases at J; junction bases unmatched: 9. The CDR3 is 15 amino acids. DNA for the CDR3: TGTGCCAGCAGTTCGGGACAGCGTGGGCCAGAGACCCAGTACTTC. Its protein product is CASSSGQRGPETQYF.

This clonotype has a handful of counts. The gene calls are TRBV7-3 and TRBJ2-5, with D possibly matching TRBD2 (5 bases). The end of the DNA is better explained by TRBJ2-1, so the J call may be wrong. The CDR3 has 15 residues. In germline, CDR1 is SGHTA, CDR2 FQGTGA. The CDR3 nucleotides read TGTGCCAGCAGCTCCAACGGGGTAGCGTCTCATGAGCAGTTCTTC. Translation: CASSSNGVASHEQFF.

The chain combines TRBV5-1 with TRBJ1-6; D gene ambiguous. Germline assignment: CDR1 SGHRS and CDR2 YFSETQ. The CDR3 runs 14 residues. Trimming removed 0 bases from V and 5 bases from J, with 6 bases in between. CDR3 in amino acids: CASSLDANNSPLHF. DNA of the CDR3: TGCGCCAGCAGCTTGGATGCCAATAATTCACCCCTCCACTTT. Looking up the rest from reference TRBV5-1 and TRBJ1-6 gives the full variable domain: KAGVTQTPRYLIKTRGQQVTLSCSPISGHRSVSWYQQTPGQGLQFLFEYFSETQRNKGNFPGRFSGRQFSNSRSEMNVSTLELGDSALYLCASSLDANNSPLHFGNGTRLTVT.

With respect to this clonotype: With a much larger clone just one base away, this may be a read error. The chain combines TRBV20-1 with TRBJ2-1, with TRBD2 matching 8 bases. V was pared by 3 bases and J by 0 bases, with 4 bases of the junction left unmatched. There are 15 residues in the CDR3. In germline, CDR1 is DFQATT, CDR2 SNEGSKA (reference sequence). The CDR3 bases are TGCAGTGCTAGTAGCGGGGATGGCTCCTACAATGAGCAGTTCTTC. It specifies CSASSGDGSYNEQFF.

As for this clonotype: The junction and the germline gene differ at one end; a read error may be behind it. The V call is TRBV5-1, the J call TRBJ2-5; no reliable D call. CDR1 is SGHRS and CDR2 is YFSETQ in the germline V gene. The CDR3 has 12 amino acids. The CDR3, as DNA: TGCGTCAGCAGCCCGGACCAAGAGACCCAGTACTTC. Translation: CVSSPDQETQYF. Full variable domain (outside the CDR3, taken from reference TRBV5-1 and TRBJ2-5): KAGVTQTPRYLIKTRGQQVTLSCSPISGHRSVSWYQQTPGQGLQFLFEYFSETQRNKGNFPGRFSGRQFSNSRSEMNVSTLELGDSALYLCVSSPDQETQYFGPGTRLLVL.

This clonotype was detected a few times. The rearrangement links TRBV10-3 to TRBJ2-2; no firm D call. This CDR3 spans 15 amino acids. Germline CDR1 and CDR2: ENHRY and SYGVKD. V dropped 3 bases and J dropped 1 base, with 9 bases sitting between them. CDR3 sequence (DNA): TGTGCCATCAGTGACCGCGGAAAGAACACCGGGGAGCTGTTTTTT. Its protein is CAISDRGKNTGELFF.

V and J are TRBV19 and TRBJ2-7; 10 nucleotides match TRBD2. The length of the CDR3 is 15 residues. CDR1 is LNHDA and CDR2 is SQIVND in the germline V gene (reference sequence). The ends lost 6 bases at V and 2 bases at J; junction bases unmatched: 7. CDR3: CASRDISGGTYEQYF. The CDR3 bases are TGTGCCAGTAGGGACATTAGCGGGGGGACCTACGAGCAGTACTTC.

CDR3 protein: CASSAAGVVNIQYF. CDR3 DNA sequence: TGTGCCAGCAGTGCGGCAGGGGTGGTGAACATTCAGTACTTC. The rearrangement uses TRBV2 and TRBJ2-4; D might be TRBD1 (6 bases). Germline V gene lookup returns CDR1 SNHLY and CDR2 FYNNEI. The CDR3 is made up of 14 amino acids. Trimming left V 4 bases short and J 7 bases short, with 14 bases between.

A few counts support this clonotype. The CDR3 bases are TGCAGTGCCCCCCAAGCGGGGAAAGAGACCCAGTACTTC. Translated: CSAPQAGKETQYF. The chain uses TRBV20-1 and TRBJ2-5, with 7 bases that match TRBD2. Germline V lookup: CDR1 DFQATT, CDR2 SNEGSKA (reference sequence). Unmatched junction bases numbered 7, after V lost 6 bases and J lost 3 bases. The length of the CDR3 is 13 residues.

J is TRBJ1-2 and V is TRBV21-1; no check of the table's D call, TRBD1, against the DNA was made. TRBV21-1 is shown as a pseudogene. The CDR3 spans 15 residues. CDR3 in amino acids: CASSKEDRGRYGYTF. CDR3 bases: TGTGCCAGCAGCAAAGAGGACAGGGGGCGATATGGCTACACCTTC.

This rearrangement joins TRBV12-5 to TRBJ2-1; 10 bases agree with TRBD2. The DNA end lines up better with TRBJ2-5; the J call may be wrong. This CDR3 is 13 amino acids long. In germline, CDR1 is LGHNT, CDR2 FRNRAP. CDR3 bases: TGTGCTAGTTTGGCTAGCGGGGGAGAGACCCAGTACTTC. Protein product: CASLASGGETQYF.

This clonotype was counted a few times. V is TRBV12-3 or TRBV12-4 and J is TRBJ2-7; perhaps D is TRBD1 or TRBD2 (5 bases each). V lost 3 bases, J lost 2 bases, and 17 bases lay in between. This CDR3 region has 16 residues. CDR3: CASSLVFGTGTYEQYF. The CDR3 coding sequence is TGTGCCAGCAGTTTGGTATTTGGGACGGGAACCTACGAGCAGTACTTC.

The genes are TRBV6-5 and TRBJ2-5, with D perhaps TRBD1 or TRBD2 (5 bases each). V dropped 7 bases and J dropped 4 bases, with 19 bases sitting between them. Germline values: CDR1 MNHEY, CDR2 SVGAGI. This CDR3 region has 15 residues. Written as DNA, the CDR3 is TGTGCCAGCACCCAGACCGGGGCCACGGGAGAGACCCAGTACTTC. It specifies CASTQTGATGETQYF.

This clonotype was observed at least ten times. This rearrangement joins TRBV29-1 to TRBJ2-6; the match to TRBD2 covers 10 bases. The CDR3 contains 15 residues. Germline assignment: CDR1 SQVTM and CDR2 ANQGSEA. The CDR3 loop is CSRGSGRSGANVLTF. The CDR3 region has the DNA TGCAGTCGTGGTAGCGGGAGGTCTGGGGCCAACGTCCTGACTTTC.